This TCR beta chain was captured in a study of cytomegalovirus exposure and HLA in healthy donors. Study-level information: Of all 400 or so donors who were genotyped, about 84% belonged to the Caucasian-associated ancestry cluster. General study points: The authors listed 150 to 200 TCR beta chains as cytomegalovirus-associated.

PCR was performed using 60 Vbeta and 13 Jbeta primers. The data were produced by immunoSEQ multiplex PCR, yet TCRdb's version contains in-frame clones alone and is incomplete. The table shows roughly 98,000 clones, with 70% to 80% occurring only once. About this clone: Its antigen is unknown.

The sequence came from a man aged 18-30 years in good health and CMV-seropositive. The sample taken for sequencing was PBMCs.

The CDR3 bases are TGCGCCAGCAGCTTGGTACCTAGCGGGGCTAGCACAGATACGCAGTATTTT. This encodes CASSLVPSGASTDTQYF. This chain connects TRBV5-1 to TRBJ2-3; 9 bases are shared with TRBD2. This CDR3 has 17 amino acids. V was pared by 0 bases and J by 0 bases, with 5 bases of the junction left unmatched. Looked up from germline, CDR1 is SGHRS and CDR2 is YFSETQ.